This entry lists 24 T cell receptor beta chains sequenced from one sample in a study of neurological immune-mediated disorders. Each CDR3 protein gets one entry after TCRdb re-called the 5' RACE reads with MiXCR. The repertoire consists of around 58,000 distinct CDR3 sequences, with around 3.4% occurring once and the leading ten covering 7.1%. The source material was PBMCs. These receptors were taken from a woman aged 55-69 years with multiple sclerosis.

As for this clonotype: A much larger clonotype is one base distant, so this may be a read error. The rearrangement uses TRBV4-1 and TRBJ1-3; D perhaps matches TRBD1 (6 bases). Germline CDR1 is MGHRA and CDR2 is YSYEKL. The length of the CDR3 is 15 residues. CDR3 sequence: CASSGTYVSGKTIYF. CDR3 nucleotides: TGCGCCAGCAGCGGGACATACGTCTCTGGAAAAACCATATATTTT.

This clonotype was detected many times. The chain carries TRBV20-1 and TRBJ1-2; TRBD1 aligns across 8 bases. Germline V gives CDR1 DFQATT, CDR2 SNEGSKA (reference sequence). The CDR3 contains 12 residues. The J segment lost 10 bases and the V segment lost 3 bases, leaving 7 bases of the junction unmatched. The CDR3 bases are TGCAGTGCTAGGTCACAGGGGGATGCCTACACCTTC. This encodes CSARSQGDAYTF.

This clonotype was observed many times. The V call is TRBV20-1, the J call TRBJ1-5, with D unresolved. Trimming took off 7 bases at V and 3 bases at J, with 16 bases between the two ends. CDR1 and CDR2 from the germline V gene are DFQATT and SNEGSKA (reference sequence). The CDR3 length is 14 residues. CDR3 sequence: CSGTGQKVNQPQHF. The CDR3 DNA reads TGCAGTGGAACGGGTCAGAAGGTCAATCAGCCCCAGCATTTT.

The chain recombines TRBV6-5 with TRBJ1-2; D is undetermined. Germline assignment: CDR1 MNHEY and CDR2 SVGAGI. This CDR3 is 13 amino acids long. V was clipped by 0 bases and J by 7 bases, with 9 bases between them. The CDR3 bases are TGTGCCAGCAGTTACTCGGGTTGGGGTGGCTACACCTTC. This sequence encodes CASSYSGWGGYTF.

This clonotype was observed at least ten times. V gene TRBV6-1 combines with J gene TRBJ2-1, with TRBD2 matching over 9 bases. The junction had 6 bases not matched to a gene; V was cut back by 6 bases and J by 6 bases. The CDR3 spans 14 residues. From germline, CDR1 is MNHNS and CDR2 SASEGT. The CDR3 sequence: CASRLSGSSNEQFF. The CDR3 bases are TGTGCCAGCAGACTTAGCGGGAGTAGCAATGAGCAGTTCTTC.

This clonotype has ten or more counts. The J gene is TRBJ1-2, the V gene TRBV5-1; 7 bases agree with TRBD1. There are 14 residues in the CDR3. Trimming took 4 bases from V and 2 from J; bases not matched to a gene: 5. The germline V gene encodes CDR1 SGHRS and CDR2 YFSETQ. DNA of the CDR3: TGCGCCAGCAGCCGGACAGGTTCAAACTATGGCTACACCTTC. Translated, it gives CASSRTGSNYGYTF. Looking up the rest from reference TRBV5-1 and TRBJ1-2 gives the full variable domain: KAGVTQTPRYLIKTRGQQVTLSCSPISGHRSVSWYQQTPGQGLQFLFEYFSETQRNKGNFPGRFSGRQFSNSRSEMNVSTLELGDSALYLCASSRTGSNYGYTFGSGTRLTVV.

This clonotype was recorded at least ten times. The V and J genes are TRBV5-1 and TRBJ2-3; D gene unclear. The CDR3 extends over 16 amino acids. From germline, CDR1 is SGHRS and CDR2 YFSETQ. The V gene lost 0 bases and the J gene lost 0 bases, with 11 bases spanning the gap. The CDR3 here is CASSLGLQTSTDTQYF. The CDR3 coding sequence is TGCGCCAGCAGCTTGGGTTTGCAGACCAGCACAGATACGCAGTATTTT.

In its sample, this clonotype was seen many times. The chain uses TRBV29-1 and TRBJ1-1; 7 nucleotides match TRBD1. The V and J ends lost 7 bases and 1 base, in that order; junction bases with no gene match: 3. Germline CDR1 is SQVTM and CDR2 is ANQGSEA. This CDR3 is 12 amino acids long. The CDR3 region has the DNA TGCAGCGGGGGACAGCCGAACACTGAAGCTTTCTTT. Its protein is CSGGQPNTEAFF.

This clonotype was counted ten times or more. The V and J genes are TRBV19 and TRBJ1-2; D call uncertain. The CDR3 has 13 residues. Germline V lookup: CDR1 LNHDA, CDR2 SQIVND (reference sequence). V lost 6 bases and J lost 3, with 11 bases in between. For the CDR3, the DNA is TGTGCCAGTAGAGACCCTTCGGACTATGGCTACACCTTC. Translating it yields CASRDPSDYGYTF.

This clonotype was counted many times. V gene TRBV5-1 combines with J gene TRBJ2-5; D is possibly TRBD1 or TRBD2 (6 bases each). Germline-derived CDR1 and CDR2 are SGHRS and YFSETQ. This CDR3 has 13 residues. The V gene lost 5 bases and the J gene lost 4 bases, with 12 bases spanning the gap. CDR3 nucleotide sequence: TGCGCCAGCAGATTACAGGGAGGAGAGACCCAGTACTTC. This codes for CASRLQGGETQYF.

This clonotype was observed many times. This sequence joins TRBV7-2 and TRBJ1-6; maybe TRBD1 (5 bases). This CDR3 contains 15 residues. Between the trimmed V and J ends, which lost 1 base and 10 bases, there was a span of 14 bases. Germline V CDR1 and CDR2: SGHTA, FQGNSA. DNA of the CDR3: TGTGCCAGCAGCTTAGATTTCAGGGAAGGGTCACCCCTCCACTTT. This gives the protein CASSLDFREGSPLHF. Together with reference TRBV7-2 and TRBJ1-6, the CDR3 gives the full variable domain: GAGVSQSPSNKVTEKGKDVELRCDPISGHTALYWYRQSLGQGLEFLIYFQGNSAPDKSGLPSDRFSAERTGGSVSTLTIQRTQQEDSAVYLCASSLDFREGSPLHFGNGTRLTVT.

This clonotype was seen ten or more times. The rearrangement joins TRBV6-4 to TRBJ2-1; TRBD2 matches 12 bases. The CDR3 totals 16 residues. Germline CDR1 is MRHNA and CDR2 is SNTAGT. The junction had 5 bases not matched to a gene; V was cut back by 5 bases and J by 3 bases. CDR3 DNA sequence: TGTGCCAGCAGTCCGACTAGCGGGAGCCGCTACAATGAGCAGTTCTTC. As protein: CASSPTSGSRYNEQFF.

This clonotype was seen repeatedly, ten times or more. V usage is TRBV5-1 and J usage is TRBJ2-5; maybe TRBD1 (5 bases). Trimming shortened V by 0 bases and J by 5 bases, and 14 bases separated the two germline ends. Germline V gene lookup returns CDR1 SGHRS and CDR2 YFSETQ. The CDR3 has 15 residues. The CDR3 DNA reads TGCGCCAGCAGCTTGGGGGCAGGGTCTGGTGAGACCCAGTACTTC. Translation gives CASSLGAGSGETQYF.

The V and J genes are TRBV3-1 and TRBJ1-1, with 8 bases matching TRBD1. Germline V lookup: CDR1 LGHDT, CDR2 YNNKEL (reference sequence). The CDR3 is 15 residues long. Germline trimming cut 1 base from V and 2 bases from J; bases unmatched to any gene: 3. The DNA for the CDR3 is TGTGCCAGCAGCCAAGGCAGGGGGCAAAACACTGAAGCTTTCTTT. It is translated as CASSQGRGQNTEAFF.

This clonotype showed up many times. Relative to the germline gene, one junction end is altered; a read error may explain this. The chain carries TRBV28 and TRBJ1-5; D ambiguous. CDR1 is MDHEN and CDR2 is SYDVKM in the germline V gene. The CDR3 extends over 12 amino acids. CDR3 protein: CASSPVRIRRDF. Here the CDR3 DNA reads TGTGCCAGCAGCCCTGTAAGGATTAGGAGGGATTTT.

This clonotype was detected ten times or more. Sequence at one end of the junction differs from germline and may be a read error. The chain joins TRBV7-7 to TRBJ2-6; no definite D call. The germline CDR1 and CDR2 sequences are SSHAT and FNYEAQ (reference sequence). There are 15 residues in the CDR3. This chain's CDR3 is CASSPRNAGANVLTF. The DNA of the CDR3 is TGTGCTAGCAGCCCGCGTAATGCCGGGGCCAACGTCCTGACTTTC.

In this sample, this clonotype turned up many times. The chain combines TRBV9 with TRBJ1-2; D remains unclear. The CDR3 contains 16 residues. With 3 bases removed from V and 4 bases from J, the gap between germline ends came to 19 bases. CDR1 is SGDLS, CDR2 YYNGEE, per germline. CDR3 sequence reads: CASSAAPGNNSYGYTF. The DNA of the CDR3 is TGTGCCAGCAGCGCCGCGCCGGGGAACAACTCCTATGGCTACACCTTC. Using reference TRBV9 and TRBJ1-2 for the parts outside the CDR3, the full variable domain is DSGVTQTPKHLITATGQRVTLRCSPRSGDLSVYWYQQSLDQGLQFLIQYYNGEERAKGNILERFSAQQFPDLHSELNLSSLELGDSALYFCASSAAPGNNSYGYTFGSGTRLTVV.

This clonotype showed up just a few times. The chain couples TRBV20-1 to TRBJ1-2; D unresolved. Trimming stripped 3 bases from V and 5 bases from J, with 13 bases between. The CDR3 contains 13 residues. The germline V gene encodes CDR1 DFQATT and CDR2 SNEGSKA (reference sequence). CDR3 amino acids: CSASSGWEYGYTF. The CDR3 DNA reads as TGCAGTGCTAGTAGTGGGTGGGAGTATGGCTACACCTTC.

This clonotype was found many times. The CDR3 DNA sequence: TGTGCCAGTAGTATAAGACTAGCGGGAGCTCATGAGCAGTTCTTC. Translation gives CASSIRLAGAHEQFF. V is TRBV19 and J is TRBJ2-1; the match to TRBD2 covers 12 bases. This CDR3 has 15 amino acids. CDR1 LNHDA and CDR2 SQIVND come from the germline V gene (reference sequence). The V and J ends lost 2 bases and 8 bases, in that order; junction bases with no gene match: 4. The complete variable domain, with remaining parts taken from reference TRBV19 and TRBJ2-1, reads DGGITQSPKYLFRKEGQNVTLSCEQNLNHDAMYWYRQDPGQGLRLIYYSQIVNDFQKGDIAEGYSVSREKKESFPLTVTSAQKNPTAFYLCASSIRLAGAHEQFFGPGTRLTVL.

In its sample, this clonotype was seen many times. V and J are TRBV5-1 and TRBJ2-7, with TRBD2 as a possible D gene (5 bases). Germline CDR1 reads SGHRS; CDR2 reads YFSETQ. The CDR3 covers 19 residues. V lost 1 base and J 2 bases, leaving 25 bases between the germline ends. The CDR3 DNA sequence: TGCGCCAGCAGCTTGCCCGCCTACAGAGGAGGTCTGATAACCTACGAGCAGTACTTC. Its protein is CASSLPAYRGGLITYEQYF.

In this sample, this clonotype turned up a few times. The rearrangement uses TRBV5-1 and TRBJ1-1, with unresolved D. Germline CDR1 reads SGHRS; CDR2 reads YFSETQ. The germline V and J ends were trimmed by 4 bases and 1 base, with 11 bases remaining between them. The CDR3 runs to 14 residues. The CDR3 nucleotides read TGCGCCAGCAGCCGACCTGACACGAACACTGAAGCTTTCTTT. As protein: CASSRPDTNTEAFF.

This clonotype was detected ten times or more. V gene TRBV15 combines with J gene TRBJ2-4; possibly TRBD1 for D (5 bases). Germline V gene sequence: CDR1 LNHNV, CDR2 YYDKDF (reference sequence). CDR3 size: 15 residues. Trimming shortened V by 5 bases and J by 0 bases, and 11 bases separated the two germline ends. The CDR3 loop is CATSPQVIAKNIQYF. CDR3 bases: TGTGCCACCAGCCCACAGGTCATAGCCAAAAACATTCAGTACTTC.

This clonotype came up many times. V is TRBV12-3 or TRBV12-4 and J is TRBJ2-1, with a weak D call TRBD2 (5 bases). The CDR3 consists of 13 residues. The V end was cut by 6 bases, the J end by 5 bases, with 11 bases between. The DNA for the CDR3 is TGTGCCAGCAGATCCGGACTTGACAATGAGCAGTTCTTC. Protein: CASRSGLDNEQFF.

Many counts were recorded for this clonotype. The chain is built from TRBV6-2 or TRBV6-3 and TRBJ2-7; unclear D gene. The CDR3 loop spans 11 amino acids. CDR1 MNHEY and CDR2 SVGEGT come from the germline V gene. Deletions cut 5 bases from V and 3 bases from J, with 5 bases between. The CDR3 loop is CASSGHYEQYF. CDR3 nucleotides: TGTGCCAGCAGTGGCCACTACGAGCAGTACTTC.